This record covers a single T cell receptor beta chain. Its cognate antigen is unknown. The table came from immunoSEQ multiplex PCR; TCRdb's copy has only in-frame clones and leaves some out. This table holds 9,500 to 15,000 clones, approximately 87% found once. This entry comes from a study of chemoradiotherapy in HPV16-positive cancers. Study at large: Functional T-cell assays on a couple of HPV16-positive patients' cells defined candidate HPV-specific clones and common TCR motifs.

General study points: During treatment, candidate HPV-specific clones and E7-related motifs expanded in tumor. In HPV16-positive patients, HPV-responsive T-cell expansion tracked better recurrence-free survival.

This TCR derives from a human donor with HPV-associated anogenital cancer. This material consisted of blood, taken from a patient who underwent chemoradiotherapy.

The CDR3 DNA reads TGCGCCAGCAGCCCAAGGGGCGGGAGTCCACAGCAAGATACGCAGTATTTT. Translation: CASSPRGGSPQQDTQYF. The rearrangement links TRBV4-1 to TRBJ2-3; 7 bases are shared with TRBD2. The germline gives CDR1 MGHRA, CDR2 YSYEKL. This CDR3 is 17 amino acids long. Trimming took 4 bases from V and 5 from J; bases not matched to a gene: 15.